These 17 T cell receptor beta chains came from one sample sequenced in a study of cytomegalovirus exposure and HLA in healthy donors. PCR involved 60 Vbeta and 13 Jbeta primers. Repertoires were generated with immunoSEQ multiplex PCR, while TCRdb's copy carries only in-frame clones and drops some. The sample shows fewer than 200,000 clones, roughly 80% of them seen only once. The sequenced material came from PBMCs. The origin of the receptors is a woman between 50 and 59 years old in good health and CMV-seropositive.

This sequence joins TRBV14 and TRBJ2-7; 7 nucleotides match TRBD1. This CDR3 is built from 14 residues. Germline values: CDR1 SGHDN, CDR2 FVKESK. V gave up 4 bases and J gave up 4 bases; unmatched junction bases: 7. The CDR3 protein is CASSPRQGGYEQYF. In nucleotides, the CDR3 is TGTGCCAGCAGCCCCCGACAGGGTGGGTACGAGCAGTACTTC.

The J gene is TRBJ1-1, the V gene TRBV30; D remains ambiguous. The CDR3 covers 13 residues. The germline V gene encodes CDR1 GTSNPN and CDR2 SVGIG (reference sequence). The germline V and J ends were trimmed by 0 bases and 0 bases, with 5 bases remaining between them. Written as DNA, the CDR3 is TGTGCCTGGAGTGTAGCTATGAACACTGAAGCTTTCTTT. Protein sequence: CAWSVAMNTEAFF.

The chain links TRBV30 to TRBJ2-3; 12 bases line up with TRBD2. Looked up from germline, CDR1 is GTSNPN and CDR2 is SVGIG (reference sequence). The CDR3 spans 18 residues. V lost 4 bases, J lost 4 bases, and 15 bases stayed unmatched. The CDR3 DNA reads TGTGCCTGGACTTATTCTAGCGGGGGGGCCCGGGTTCCAGATACGCAGTATTTT. The encoded protein is CAWTYSSGGARVPDTQYF.

The rearrangement joins TRBV7-3 to TRBJ1-1, with TRBD1 as a possible D gene (6 bases). Germline V CDR1 and CDR2: SGHTA, FQGTGA. Trimming took off 0 bases at V and 8 bases at J, with 16 bases between the two ends. This CDR3 contains 15 residues. Here the CDR3 reads CASSLTGGGLSEAFF. The DNA of the CDR3 is TGTGCCAGCAGCTTAACGGGAGGGGGGCTCTCGGAAGCTTTCTTT.

This chain joins TRBV2 and TRBJ1-2, with D perhaps TRBD1 (5 bases). The CDR3 runs 12 residues. Germline V gene sequence: CDR1 SNHLY, CDR2 FYNNEI. V was pared by 7 bases and J by 8 bases, with 14 bases between. The CDR3, as DNA: TGTGCCAGCACCGAGGGGAGGGGAGGCTACACCTTC. Amino acids: CASTEGRGGYTF.

This clone was recorded only once. The rearrangement links TRBV19 to TRBJ2-3; possibly TRBD1 for D (6 bases). The CDR3 has 12 residues. Germline CDR1 reads LNHDA; CDR2 reads SQIVND (reference sequence). V lost 2 bases and J lost 9, with 9 bases in between. The DNA for the CDR3 is TGTGCCAGTAGTATAACCGGGACAACGCAGTATTTT. Translation gives CASSITGTTQYF.

The chain carries TRBV27 and TRBJ1-4; D gene unclear. This CDR3 contains 14 residues. Germline CDR1 and CDR2: MNHEY and SMNVEV (reference sequence). Trimming removed 4 bases at V and 0 bases at J, with 6 bases between. The CDR3 spells CASSYFATNEKLFF. CDR3 DNA: TGTGCCAGCAGTTACTTTGCAACTAATGAAAAACTGTTTTTT. Looking up the rest from reference TRBV27 and TRBJ1-4 gives the full variable domain: EAQVTQNPRYLITVTGKKLTVTCSQNMNHEYMSWYRQDPGLGLRQIYYSMNVEVTDKGDVPEGYKVSRKEKRNFPLILESPSPNQTSLYFCASSYFATNEKLFFGSGTQLSVL.

This chain connects TRBV4-1 to TRBJ2-7; TRBD1 matches 7 bases. Trimming took 6 bases from V and 4 from J; bases not matched to a gene: 12. Germline V gene data show CDR1 as MGHRA and CDR2 as YSYEKL. This CDR3 has 15 amino acids. The CDR3 loop is CASRYVDRSGYEQYF. As DNA, the CDR3 is TGCGCCAGCAGATACGTGGACAGGTCTGGGTACGAGCAGTACTTC.

The gene calls are TRBV15 and TRBJ2-5; TRBD2 might be the D (6 bases). V was trimmed by 3 bases and J by 7 bases, leaving 12 bases between them. Germline V gives CDR1 LNHNV, CDR2 YYDKDF (reference sequence). CDR3 length: 13 amino acids. CDR3 in DNA: TGTGCCACCAGCAGCCGCGGGGCTCGGACCCAGTACTTC. It is translated as CATSSRGARTQYF.

V usage is TRBV21-1 and J usage is TRBJ2-7; the D call TRBD1 from the table was never checked on the DNA. TRBV21-1 is deemed a pseudogene. This CDR3 comprises 14 residues. The DNA for the CDR3 is TGTGCCAGCGCCCGGGACAGGGTCTCCTACGAGCAGTACTTC. It encodes CASARDRVSYEQYF.

This clone came up a few times. V is TRBV7-2 and J is TRBJ2-2; 7 nucleotides line up with TRBD2. Trimming took 5 bases from V and 4 from J; bases not matched to a gene: 10. The CDR3 extends over 16 amino acids. Germline V gene sequence: CDR1 SGHTA, CDR2 FQGNSA. In nucleotides, the CDR3 is TGTGCCAGCAGCCTGAGGACTAGTAGAGGCACCGGGGAGCTGTTTTTT. Its protein product is CASSLRTSRGTGELFF. The complete variable domain, with remaining parts taken from reference TRBV7-2 and TRBJ2-2, reads GAGVSQSPSNKVTEKGKDVELRCDPISGHTALYWYRQSLGQGLEFLIYFQGNSAPDKSGLPSDRFSAERTGGSVSTLTIQRTQQEDSAVYLCASSLRTSRGTGELFFGEGSRLTVL.

Concerning this clone: Other DNA sequences in the same sample also yield this CDR3. The rearrangement uses TRBV5-1 and TRBJ2-7; possibly TRBD1 for D (6 bases). Deletions cut 0 bases from V and 4 bases from J, with 17 bases between. Germline-derived CDR1 and CDR2 are SGHRS and YFSETQ. CDR3 size: 16 residues. The CDR3 bases are TGCGCCAGCAGCTTGGCTGGGCAGGGGAGCCCATACGAGCAGTACTTC. Its translation is CASSLAGQGSPYEQYF.

The rearrangement links TRBV5-4 to TRBJ2-1, with 12 bases lining up with TRBD2. The V segment lost 2 bases and the J segment 6 bases; nucleotides outside the gene matches: 6. CDR3 length: 16 residues. CDR1 is SGHNT, CDR2 YYREEE, per germline (reference sequence). The CDR3 here is CASSFPSGGETNEQFF. The DNA of the CDR3 is TGTGCCAGCAGCTTTCCTAGCGGGGGGGAAACCAATGAGCAGTTCTTC.

The gene calls are TRBV7-2 and TRBJ1-5, with 8 bases identical to TRBD1. CDR1 and CDR2 (germline): SGHTA, FQGNSA. V lost 5 bases to trimming and J lost 1 base; unmatched junction nucleotides: 7. There are 16 residues in the CDR3. As DNA, the CDR3 is TGTGCCAGCAGCGAGGGGACAGGTCGAAGCAATCAGCCCCAGCATTTT. Its translation: CASSEGTGRSNQPQHF.

The V gene is TRBV5-1, the J gene TRBJ2-1, with D possibly TRBD2 on 6 matching bases. This CDR3 has 14 amino acids. V lost 5 bases, J lost 5 bases, and 14 bases lay in between. Germline values: CDR1 SGHRS, CDR2 YFSETQ. CDR3 in DNA: TGCGCCAGCAGGCCCGAGGGAGGTAACAATGAGCAGTTCTTC. Its protein is CASRPEGGNNEQFF. The full variable domain, completed using reference TRBV5-1 and TRBJ2-1, is KAGVTQTPRYLIKTRGQQVTLSCSPISGHRSVSWYQQTPGQGLQFLFEYFSETQRNKGNFPGRFSGRQFSNSRSEMNVSTLELGDSALYLCASRPEGGNNEQFFGPGTRLTVL.

The chain combines TRBV5-1 with TRBJ2-5; possibly TRBD2 for D (7 bases). The DNA end is more similar to TRBJ2-7, so the J call may be wrong. This CDR3 has 17 residues. Germline V gives CDR1 SGHRS, CDR2 YFSETQ. The CDR3 region is CASSLGGGAGDSYEQYF. CDR3 sequence (DNA): TGCGCCAGCAGCTTGGGAGGGGGTGCGGGAGACTCCTACGAGCAGTACTTC.

The chain is built from TRBV7-2 and TRBJ2-3; the match to TRBD2 covers 11 bases. Germline assignment: CDR1 SGHTA and CDR2 FQGNSA. V dropped 2 bases and J dropped 0; count of bases not matched to a gene: 4. There are 17 residues in the CDR3. This CDR3 reads CASSLRLAGGSTDTQYF. The CDR3 region has the DNA TGTGCCAGCAGCTTACGGTTAGCGGGAGGGAGCACAGATACGCAGTATTTT.